This entry concerns a single T cell receptor (beta chain). No antigen is known for it. Repertoires were generated with immunoSEQ multiplex PCR, while TCRdb's copy carries only in-frame clones and drops some. Altogether about 130,000 clones are present, 80% to 90% being singletons, with the ten largest covering around 8.4%. The data were obtained in a study of identifying expanded T cells in peripheral blood. Study findings and constraints: Over approximately two and four weeks, about 16 and 20 clones changed, versus more than 1 between replicates.

Trimming at V came to 5 bases and at J to 1 base, leaving 10 bases not matched to a gene. The CDR3 sequence is 18 residues long. Germline CDR1 SEHNR, CDR2 FQNEAQ (reference sequence). The source is a person aged 18-70 years in good health. The specimen sequenced was blood. The genes are TRBV7-9 and TRBJ1-3; 11 bases align to TRBD1. The CDR3 spells CASSTTSDRGLSGNTIYF. CDR3 in DNA: TGTGCCAGCAGCACCACCTCGGACAGGGGGCTTTCTGGAAACACCATATATTTT.